This T cell receptor (beta chain) appears in the sequencing data of a study of blood T cell repertoires in COVID-19 (dated by TCRdb to about 2020). In the study overall: Samples from collaborators originated in the United States, Italy and Spain and spanned both the acute and convalescent phases of COVID-19. The material from the prospective study consisted of cDNA or gDNA derived from T cells, B-cell-depleted T cells, or PBMCs. Subjects who had been exposed to COVID-19, were actively infected with it, or had recovered from it provided the deeply sampled blood TCRbeta repertoires that made up the dataset. A freely available public database, intended as a resource for researchers studying the immune response to SARS-CoV-2, is where the repertoires were released. Samples were obtained from the ongoing ImmuneRACE study (first 160 participants) and from approximately 1,200 subjects provided by 6 global collaborators. Sample metadata almost always included a de-identified subject ID, COVID-19 status, age in years and sex. HLA class I and class II types, where available, came from metadata supplied by the sample provider rather than from assay-based typing.

TCRbeta CDR3 regions were amplified from genomic DNA using the immunoSEQ Assay, a bias-controlled multiplex PCR. In the paper's pipeline: The number of nucleated cells in each sample was estimated from the amplification of reference gene primers within the assay. To quantify the absolute abundance of each unique TCRbeta CDR3 rearrangement, sequence reads were collapsed and filtered. For each sample, productive Simpson clonality was calculated as the square root of Simpson's diversity index over productive rearrangements. The table comes from immuneACCESS by way of TCRdb, which keeps in-frame sequences with V and J called. Part of the clones is missing from these tables; in studies checked, under half for an unresolved V gene and the rest for unknown reasons. That table gives V, J and clone size, and the DNA gave D and trimming. The sample yields under 300,000 clones; almost 85% were counted once. In total, the top ten clones hold about 4% of the sample.

Whole blood was collected in K2EDTA tubes by collaborating institutions according to the institutions' own protocols. Collaborator samples were shipped for TCRbeta analysis as frozen whole blood, isolated PBMCs, or DNA extracted from either sample type. In regard to this clone: The antigen it recognizes is unknown. Qualities for individual bases were not recorded, and no much larger clone is one base off.

Overall study results and their limits: The quantity of clinical and demographic metadata differed by source and by participant and was supplied without curation.

The receptor comes from a man over 45 with acute or convalescent COVID-19. Specimen: peripheral blood.

The CDR3 protein is CASSSPGLAGKETQYF. The DNA sequence reads TGTGCCAGCAGCTCCCCGGGACTAGCGGGGAAAGAGACCCAGTACTTC. The sequence links TRBV7-9 to TRBJ2-5; 13 central bases correspond to TRBD2. Sequences SEHNR (CDR1) and FQNEAQ (CDR2) are obtained from the germline V gene (reference sequence). Relative to germline, V is missing 4 bases and J is missing 3 bases, with 5 bases of the junction outside any gene match. The CDR3 measures 16 amino acids from cysteine to phenylalanine. Only the CDR3 DNA is retained, 48 bases long and in frame from the first base.